The next 25 T cell receptor beta chains were all read from a single sample in a study of cytomegalovirus exposure and HLA in healthy donors. Primers for the PCR totalled 60 Vbeta and 13 Jbeta. The data were produced by immunoSEQ multiplex PCR, yet TCRdb's version contains in-frame clones alone and is incomplete. Here the sample spans approximately 98,000 clones, 75% to 85% being singletons. The sample was PBMCs. These receptors were obtained from a man aged 18 to 30 in good health and CMV-seropositive.

The chain recombines TRBV7-8 with TRBJ2-5, with 9 nucleotides matching TRBD1. This CDR3 region has 15 residues. Per germline, CDR1 SGHVS and CDR2 FQNEAQ. With V trimmed by 3 bases and J by 3 bases, 5 bases remained unmatched. Written as DNA, the CDR3 is TGTGCCAGCAGCTTTCGGGACAGGGTGGAAGAGACCCAGTACTTC. This sequence encodes CASSFRDRVEETQYF.

This clone has only a few counts. The chain joins TRBV5-4 to TRBJ2-3; no reliable D call. The CDR3 is made up of 13 amino acids. Germline loops: CDR1 SGHNT, CDR2 YYREEE (reference sequence). V lost 9 bases to trimming and J lost 2 bases, with 13 bases between them. CDR3 nucleotide sequence: TGTGCCACCCCTGCGATCGCCACAGATACGCAGTATTTT. Its translation is CATPAIATDTQYF. The whole variable domain, filled in from reference TRBV5-4 and TRBJ2-3, reads ETGVTQSPTHLIKTRGQQVTLRCSSQSGHNTVSWYQQALGQGPQFIFQYYREEENGRGNFPPRFSGLQFPNYSSELNVNALELDDSALYLCATPAIATDTQYFGPGTRLTVL.

This clone was seen once. This sequence joins TRBV30 and TRBJ2-7; tentative D call: TRBD2 (5 bases). The CDR3 totals 14 residues. Germline CDR1 reads GTSNPN; CDR2 reads SVGIG (reference sequence). V dropped 0 bases and J dropped 4 bases, with 13 bases sitting between them. The CDR3 DNA sequence: TGTGCCTGGAGTGTAAACGGGGTCCCTTACGAGCAGTACTTC. This encodes CAWSVNGVPYEQYF.

The rearrangement joins TRBV30 to TRBJ1-2; perhaps TRBD1 as D (5 bases). The CDR3 has 15 residues. Trimming shortened V by 0 bases and J by 0 bases, and 11 bases separated the two germline ends. Germline lookup yields CDR1 GTSNPN and CDR2 SVGIG (reference sequence). This CDR3 is CAWSVWGVSNYGYTF. DNA of the CDR3: TGTGCCTGGAGTGTATGGGGGGTGTCTAACTATGGCTACACCTTC.

The J gene is TRBJ1-1, the V gene TRBV5-1; D unclear. The germline V and J ends were trimmed by 3 bases and 0 bases, with 9 bases remaining between them. The CDR3 is 14 amino acids. Germline CDR1 and CDR2: SGHRS and YFSETQ. In nucleotides, the CDR3 is TGCGCCAGCAGCTCCGAGCCGATGAACACTGAAGCTTTCTTT. It yields the protein CASSSEPMNTEAFF.

There are a few counts of this clone. The chain carries TRBV4-2 and TRBJ2-3; D may be TRBD1 (6 bases). Between the trimmed V and J ends, which lost 5 bases and 1 base, there was a span of 13 bases. The germline V gene encodes CDR1 LGHNA and CDR2 YNFKEQ. The CDR3 consists of 15 residues. The CDR3 here is CASSTFGGRTDTQYF. The CDR3 nucleotides are TGTGCCAGCAGCACATTTGGGGGCCGCACAGATACGCAGTATTTT.

This clone has just one count. The chain is built from TRBV10-3 and TRBJ2-1, with D possibly being TRBD2 (5 bases). This CDR3 has 15 residues. Germline CDR1 ENHRY, CDR2 SYGVKD. V lost 3 bases and J lost 0, with 9 bases in between. The CDR3 DNA follows: TGTGCCATCAGTGAAGGGAGTAGCTCCTACAATGAGCAGTTCTTC. Residues: CAISEGSSSYNEQFF.

This chain links TRBV13 with TRBJ2-3; TRBD2 might be the D (6 bases). Trimming removed 5 bases at V and 2 bases at J, with 17 bases between. The CDR3 loop spans 16 amino acids. Germline values: CDR1 PRHDT, CDR2 FYEKMQ (reference sequence). The CDR3 sequence: CASSLSGAGLTDTQYF. DNA for the CDR3: TGTGCCAGCAGCCTATCTGGAGCGGGTCTCACAGATACGCAGTATTTT.

This clone came up a few times. The chain has TRBV6-6 and TRBJ1-1, with 7 bases that match TRBD1. The CDR3 is made up of 15 amino acids. Trimming took 1 base from V and 0 from J; bases not matched to a gene: 2. Germline V CDR1 and CDR2: MNHNY, SVGAGI (reference sequence). For the CDR3, the DNA is TGTGCCAGCAGTTACTGGGGGACAGTGAACACTGAAGCTTTCTTT. It specifies CASSYWGTVNTEAFF.

This rearrangement joins TRBV5-8 to TRBJ2-3, with 8 bases fitting TRBD1. Germline V gene sequence: CDR1 SGHTS, CDR2 YDEGEE. Trimming removed 5 bases from V and 2 bases from J; junction bases left unmatched: 10. The CDR3 covers 16 residues. The CDR3 nucleotides are TGTGCCAGCAGTCTGCTCCGGGACAGGACCACAGATACGCAGTATTTT. Translation: CASSLLRDRTTDTQYF.

In this sample, this clone turned up a few times. The chain has TRBV9 and TRBJ2-5; 9 nucleotides match TRBD2. This CDR3 contains 15 residues. Germline V lookup: CDR1 SGDLS, CDR2 YYNGEE. V was clipped by 3 bases and J by 5 bases; unmatched bases: 8. The CDR3 bases are TGTGCCAGCAGCGCGCGGGGGGGCCTAGAGGAGACCCAGTACTTC. It specifies CASSARGGLEETQYF.

This clone was counted only a few times. The CDR3 sequence: CASSIRDFTGELFF. The CDR3 DNA sequence: TGTGCCAGCAGCATCCGGGACTTCACCGGGGAGCTGTTTTTT. The chain uses TRBV5-6 and TRBJ2-2, with D perhaps TRBD2 (6 bases). The CDR3 contains 14 residues. CDR1 is SGHDT, CDR2 YYEEEE, per germline. The V end lost 4 bases, the J end lost 4 bases, and 11 bases lay between the germline ends. The full variable domain, rest sourced from reference TRBV5-6 and TRBJ2-2, is DAGVTQSPTHLIKTRGQQVTLRCSPKSGHDTVSWYQQALGQGPQFIFQYYEEEERQRGNFPDRFSGHQFPNYSSELNVNALLLGDSALYLCASSIRDFTGELFFGEGSRLTVL.

The chain employs TRBV30 and TRBJ1-6; TRBD1 matches at 7 bases. V shed 0 bases, J shed 10 bases, and the junction held 15 bases outside the gene matches. The V gene's germline CDR1 is GTSNPN and CDR2 SVGIG (reference sequence). There are 17 residues in the CDR3. The CDR3 DNA is TGTGCCTGGAGTGTATATTCCGGAGCGACAGGGATATCACCCCTCCACTTT. Amino acids: CAWSVYSGATGISPLHF.

The gene calls are TRBV6-1 and TRBJ1-1; D remains unclear. Per germline, CDR1 MNHNS and CDR2 SASEGT. The CDR3 is 12 residues long. V lost 3 bases, J lost 10 bases, and 12 bases lay in between. As DNA, the CDR3 is TGTGCCAGCAGTGATCGAGGGTATAGAGCTTTCTTT. Translation gives CASSDRGYRAFF.

In its sample, this clone was seen once. The rearrangement links TRBV6-1 to TRBJ1-5; D call uncertain. Per germline, CDR1 MNHNS and CDR2 SASEGT. V lost 3 bases, J lost 0 bases, and 12 bases lay in between. The CDR3 totals 16 residues. The CDR3 nucleotides are TGTGCCAGCAGTGATCCACAGCCATATAGCAATCAGCCCCAGCATTTT. The encoded protein is CASSDPQPYSNQPQHF.

This clone showed up just a few times. The chain combines TRBV4-2 with TRBJ2-1; 11 positions match TRBD2. The CDR3 loop spans 18 amino acids. V lost 0 bases to trimming and J lost 6 bases; unmatched junction nucleotides: 10. The germline V gene has CDR1 LGHNA and CDR2 YNFKEQ. CDR3 DNA sequence: TGTGCCAGCAGCCAAGAACGGCCTAGCGGGGGGAGAGGCAATGAGCAGTTCTTC. Its translation: CASSQERPSGGRGNEQFF.

V and J are TRBV15 and TRBJ2-7; 8 bases agree with TRBD1. CDR3 length: 14 residues. V trimming: 0 bases; J trimming: 2 bases; junction bases outside the gene matches: 0. Germline V CDR1 and CDR2: LNHNV, YYDKDF (reference sequence). CDR3 sequence reads: CATSRDRGPYEQYF. In DNA form, the CDR3 reads TGTGCCACCAGCAGAGACAGGGGGCCCTACGAGCAGTACTTC.

This sequence joins TRBV6-5 and TRBJ2-7; 9 bases are a match to TRBD1. The CDR3 is made up of 15 amino acids. Trimming cost V 6 bases and J 2 bases; bases outside gene matches: 8. Looked up from germline, CDR1 is MNHEY and CDR2 is SVGAGI. CDR3 in amino acids: CASSQTGTGTYEQYF. The CDR3 DNA sequence: TGTGCCAGCAGCCAAACCGGGACAGGGACCTACGAGCAGTACTTC.

The V gene is TRBV9, the J gene TRBJ1-1; unclear D gene. Germline V CDR1 and CDR2: SGDLS, YYNGEE. The V end lost 0 bases, the J end lost 1 base, and 13 bases lay between the germline ends. This CDR3 is 16 amino acids long. CDR3 DNA: TGTGCCAGCAGCGTAGGTCAGGTGGGCGCGAACACTGAAGCTTTCTTT. Translation gives CASSVGQVGANTEAFF.

The chain combines TRBV19 with TRBJ1-2; D is ambiguous. From germline, CDR1 is LNHDA and CDR2 SQIVND (reference sequence). The CDR3 loop spans 12 amino acids. Trimming took off 4 bases at V and 7 bases at J, with 10 bases between the two ends. CDR3 protein: CASSSLGSGYTF. In DNA form, the CDR3 reads TGTGCCAGTAGTAGTCTCGGGTCTGGCTACACCTTC.

In its sample, this clone ranks as medium-sized. This chain links TRBV5-1 with TRBJ1-1, with D hard to call. The CDR3 has 14 residues. V lost 0 bases and J lost 0, with 6 bases in between. CDR1 and CDR2 from the germline V gene are SGHRS and YFSETQ. CDR3 residues: CASSLAEMNTEAFF. The CDR3 DNA is TGCGCCAGCAGCTTGGCGGAGATGAACACTGAAGCTTTCTTT.

With regard to this clone: Other DNA variants within this sample encode the same CDR3. The chain recombines TRBV9 with TRBJ2-5; D might be TRBD1 (5 bases). Trimming pared 0 bases from V and 5 bases from J, leaving 5 bases between. The CDR3 sequence is 12 residues long. Germline assignment: CDR1 SGDLS and CDR2 YYNGEE. This CDR3 is CASSVAGETQYF. The CDR3 DNA is TGTGCCAGCAGCGTAGCAGGGGAGACCCAGTACTTC.

This chain uses TRBV7-9 with TRBJ2-5; the match to TRBD1 covers 7 bases. The CDR3 runs to 14 residues. V shed 5 bases, J shed 1 base, and the junction held 4 bases outside the gene matches. CDR1 is SEHNR, CDR2 FQNEAQ, per germline (reference sequence). The CDR3 loop reads CASSQQGPQETQYF. CDR3 DNA sequence: TGTGCCAGCAGCCAACAGGGGCCCCAAGAGACCCAGTACTTC.

The gene calls are TRBV7-2 and TRBJ2-3; D call uncertain. The germline V and J ends were trimmed by 1 base and 1 base, with 9 bases remaining between them. CDR1 is SGHTA and CDR2 is FQGNSA in the germline V gene. CDR3 length equals 15 residues. The CDR3 DNA reads as TGTGCCAGCAGCTTAGAGACTTCCCGCACAGATACGCAGTATTTT. Translating gives CASSLETSRTDTQYF.

This rearrangement joins TRBV27 to TRBJ2-7; D is perhaps TRBD2 (7 bases). CDR1 is MNHEY, CDR2 SMNVEV, per germline (reference sequence). Trimming took off 8 bases at V and 3 bases at J, with 14 bases between the two ends. The CDR3 covers 13 residues. The CDR3 region is CASRGAGVYEQYF. CDR3 DNA: TGTGCCAGCCGGGGGGCAGGGGTCTACGAGCAGTACTTC.